One sample yielded the 15 T cell receptor beta chains listed below, sequenced in a study of a mutant IDH1 vaccine in newly diagnosed glioma. Time point here: week 35, safety follow-up. The investigators gave 300 ug of mutant IDH1 20-mer peptide in each vaccine dose, together with topical imiquimod. No antigen has been assigned to these receptors. The table came from immunoSEQ multiplex PCR; TCRdb's copy has only in-frame clones and leaves some out. The sample holds 40,000 to 45,000 clones, approximately 83% seen once. Material: PBMCs, obtained from a glioma patient whose treatment included an IDH1 peptide vaccine. The receptors were sampled from a woman aged 45-65 years with glioma.

V and J are TRBV4-2 and TRBJ2-3, with 14 positions matching TRBD2. With 1 base clipped from V and 0 bases from J, the junction kept 3 bases outside the gene matches. Germline V CDR1 and CDR2: LGHNA, YNFKEQ. This CDR3 has 18 residues. CDR3 DNA: TGTGCCAGCAGCCAAGGACTAGCGGGGGGGCCGAGCACAGATACGCAGTATTTT. Its translation is CASSQGLAGGPSTDTQYF.

V gene TRBV7-6 combines with J gene TRBJ2-7; no clear D gene. CDR3 length: 15 residues. Germline CDR1 is SGHVS and CDR2 is FNYEAQ. Trimming left V 1 base short and J 2 bases short, with 12 bases between. CDR3 in amino acids: CASSLDDLTTYEQYF. In nucleotides, the CDR3 is TGTGCCAGCAGCTTAGACGACCTCACTACCTACGAGCAGTACTTC.

V usage is TRBV4-1 and J usage is TRBJ2-6; D possibly corresponds to TRBD2 (5 bases). The CDR3 length is 17 residues. The V end was cut by 4 bases, the J end by 0 bases, with 13 bases between. Germline CDR1 MGHRA, CDR2 YSYEKL. Written as DNA, the CDR3 is TGCGCCAGCAGCCCAGCCGGGGTGAACTCTGGGGCCAACGTCCTGACTTTC. Translated, it gives CASSPAGVNSGANVLTF.

The chain uses TRBV5-4 and TRBJ1-2; a weak D match, TRBD1 (5 bases). Germline assignment: CDR1 SGHNT and CDR2 YYREEE (reference sequence). The CDR3 totals 13 residues. Trimming took 3 bases from V and 0 from J, leaving 6 bases between them. Here the CDR3 reads CASSSGTNYGYTF. CDR3 DNA sequence: TGTGCCAGCAGCTCAGGGACTAACTATGGCTACACCTTC.

The chain has TRBV27 and TRBJ1-5; the match to TRBD1 covers 9 bases. This CDR3 is built from 14 residues. Germline V gene sequence: CDR1 MNHEY, CDR2 SMNVEV (reference sequence). V lost 6 bases and J lost 4; bases outside the gene matches: 4. CDR3 DNA: TGTGCCAGCAGAGACAGGGGGGGAAATCAGCCCCAGCATTTT. Its protein product is CASRDRGGNQPQHF.

The J gene is TRBJ1-5, the V gene TRBV6-1, with 7 positions matching TRBD1. After removal of 7 bases from V and 7 bases from J, the junction contained 7 bases not matched to a gene. In germline, CDR1 is MNHNS, CDR2 SASEGT. CDR3 length equals 13 residues. The CDR3 protein is CASTETGRQPQHF. CDR3 in DNA: TGTGCCAGCACCGAGACAGGGAGACAGCCCCAGCATTTT.

V and J are TRBV27 and TRBJ1-1; no definite D call. The CDR3 runs 13 residues. The V gene lost 2 bases and the J gene lost 2 bases, with 6 bases spanning the gap. The germline CDR1 and CDR2 sequences are MNHEY and SMNVEV (reference sequence). DNA of the CDR3: TGTGCCAGCAGTTTAGCTTATAACACTGAAGCTTTCTTT. Translating gives CASSLAYNTEAFF.

The genes are TRBV30 and TRBJ1-4, with D maybe TRBD1 (6 bases). V was pared by 2 bases and J by 7 bases, with 17 bases between. This CDR3 region has 15 residues. CDR1 and CDR2 from the germline V gene are GTSNPN and SVGIG (reference sequence). The CDR3 sequence is CAWSRGDKSTEKLFF. The CDR3 region has the DNA TGTGCCTGGAGTCGAGGGGACAAGAGTACTGAAAAACTGTTTTTT. The full variable domain, with the rest looked up from reference TRBV30 and TRBJ1-4, is SQTIHQWPATLVQPVGSPLSLECTVEGTSNPNLYWYRQAAGRGLQLLFYSVGIGQISSEVPQNLSASRPQDRQFILSSKKLLLSDSGFYLCAWSRGDKSTEKLFFGSGTQLSVL.

This chain uses TRBV29-1 with TRBJ2-7; TRBD1 matches 9 bases. The CDR3 runs to 14 residues. Per germline, CDR1 SQVTM and CDR2 ANQGSEA. Trimming cost V 4 bases and J 6 bases; bases outside gene matches: 10. The CDR3 bases are TGCAGCGTTGGTCCCGGGACAGGGTTTGGCGAGCAGTACTTC. It translates to CSVGPGTGFGEQYF.

The chain carries TRBV19 and TRBJ2-3, with D possibly called TRBD1 or TRBD2 (5 bases each). This CDR3 is built from 13 residues. Per germline, CDR1 LNHDA and CDR2 SQIVND (reference sequence). Between the trimmed V and J ends, which lost 2 bases and 6 bases, there was a span of 9 bases. The CDR3 DNA reads TGTGCCAGTAGTATACGGGGACCCGATACGCAGTATTTT. Translating it yields CASSIRGPDTQYF.

This sequence joins TRBV18 and TRBJ1-2, with TRBD1 matching over 8 bases. The CDR3 spans 13 residues. The V gene end was trimmed by 6 bases and the J gene end by 3 bases; junction bases not matched to a gene: 3. CDR1 is KGHSH, CDR2 LQKENI, per germline. The CDR3 DNA reads as TGTGCCAGCTCCCCGACAGGGGACTATGGCTACACCTTC. It yields the protein CASSPTGDYGYTF.

The chain has TRBV12-5 and TRBJ1-5; D is unclear. Between the trimmed V and J ends, which lost 8 bases and 6 bases, there was a span of 11 bases. Germline V gene data show CDR1 as LGHNT and CDR2 as FRNRAP. This CDR3 has 12 residues. CDR3 bases: TGTGCTAGTACCCCGGGGAGTCAGCCCCAGCATTTT. This codes for CASTPGSQPQHF.

V and J are TRBV5-6 and TRBJ2-3; D possibly corresponds to TRBD1 (6 bases). This CDR3 has 13 amino acids. The V and J ends lost 4 bases and 1 base respectively, with 7 bases between them. CDR1 is SGHDT and CDR2 is YYEEEE in the germline V gene. The CDR3 here is CASSRTGTDTQYF. The DNA of the CDR3 is TGTGCCAGCAGCCGGACAGGCACAGATACGCAGTATTTT.

This clone is medium-sized within its sample. CDR3 DNA sequence: TGTGCCAGCAGCTCAACAGCAGGGTACGTTCACTATGGCTACACCTTC. It yields the protein CASSSTAGYVHYGYTF. This chain uses TRBV7-9 with TRBJ1-2; a weak D match, TRBD1 (5 bases). Between the trimmed V and J ends, which lost 4 bases and 3 bases, there was a span of 18 bases. This CDR3 spans 16 amino acids. The germline gives CDR1 SEHNR, CDR2 FQNEAQ (reference sequence).

This chain joins TRBV7-8 and TRBJ1-3; tentative D call: TRBD1 (5 bases). V was shortened by 5 bases and J by 2 bases, with 13 bases between the two germline ends. The germline V gene encodes CDR1 SGHVS and CDR2 FQNEAQ. CDR3 size: 15 residues. CDR3 sequence (DNA): TGTGCCAGCAGCGTGGCGGACAACCCTGGAAACACCATATATTTT. Its protein is CASSVADNPGNTIYF.